The 17 T cell receptor beta chains listed next were all sequenced from one sample in a study of cytomegalovirus exposure and HLA in healthy donors. 13 Jbeta primers and 60 Vbeta primers were used for the PCR. Some clones are missing from TCRdb's copy, which holds only in-frame ones; the method was immunoSEQ multiplex PCR. The listing contains more than 65,000 clones. Sequences were obtained from PBMCs. The receptors derive from a man in his forties or fifties in good health and CMV-seronegative.

The V and J genes are TRBV29-1 and TRBJ1-2, with TRBD1 as a possible D gene (5 bases). CDR3 size: 13 residues. From germline, CDR1 is SQVTM and CDR2 ANQGSEA. Trimming cost V 1 base and J 10 bases, with 16 bases left between them. CDR3 in amino acids: CSVEGPGLSAYTF. The CDR3 DNA is TGCAGCGTTGAAGGTCCGGGACTGAGCGCCTACACCTTC. The full variable domain, in which reference TRBV29-1 and TRBJ1-2 provide the parts outside the CDR3, is SAVISQKPSRDICQRGTSLTIQCQVDSQVTMMFWYRQQPGQSLTLIATANQGSEATYESGFVIDKFPISRPNLTFSTLTVSNMSPEDSSIYLCSVEGPGLSAYTFGSGTRLTVV.

The rearrangement links TRBV4-1 to TRBJ2-5; tentatively, D is TRBD1 (6 bases). TRBJ2-7 matches the DNA end more closely, so the J call is doubtful. The CDR3 covers 17 residues. Germline V gene lookup returns CDR1 MGHRA and CDR2 YSYEKL. This chain's CDR3 is CASSQERASQRGGEQYF. In DNA, the CDR3 is TGCGCCAGCAGCCAAGAAAGAGCGAGTCAGAGAGGGGGCGAGCAGTACTTC.

V is TRBV6-1 and J is TRBJ2-2; perhaps TRBD1 as D (6 bases). V lost 2 bases to trimming and J lost 7 bases, with 8 bases between them. Germline CDR1 is MNHNS and CDR2 is SASEGT. The length of the CDR3 is 13 residues. The CDR3 DNA follows: TGTGCCAGCAGTGAAACAGGGTTCGGGGAGCTGTTTTTT. Its protein product is CASSETGFGELFF.

This chain connects TRBV5-1 to TRBJ1-1; D not resolved. Germline-derived CDR1 and CDR2 are SGHRS and YFSETQ. V lost 4 bases and J lost 1, with 11 bases in between. The CDR3 runs to 14 residues. The chain's CDR3 is CASSLGSSNTEAFF. The CDR3 nucleotides are TGCGCCAGCAGCCTAGGCTCCTCGAACACTGAAGCTTTCTTT.

This rearrangement joins TRBV7-9 to TRBJ2-7; weak D call: TRBD2 (5 bases). The CDR3 covers 13 residues. V lost 2 bases and J 2 bases, leaving 7 bases between the germline ends. CDR1 is SEHNR and CDR2 is FQNEAQ in the germline V gene (reference sequence). For the CDR3, the DNA is TGTGCCAGCAGCTTATACGGGGCCTACGAGCAGTACTTC. It codes for CASSLYGAYEQYF.

The V gene is TRBV6-1, the J gene TRBJ2-7; 9 bases agree with TRBD1. Germline CDR1 MNHNS, CDR2 SASEGT. The length of the CDR3 is 15 residues. The ends lost 1 base at V and 5 bases at J; junction bases unmatched: 6. The DNA for the CDR3 is TGTGCCAGCAGTGAAGGCGGGACAGGGTTCAACGAGCAGTACTTC. This gives the protein CASSEGGTGFNEQYF.

The chain links TRBV10-1 to TRBJ1-5; D call uncertain. CDR3 length: 14 amino acids. Trimming left V 0 bases short and J 2 bases short, with 5 bases between. CDR1 WNHNN and CDR2 SYGVQD come from the germline V gene (reference sequence). CDR3 protein: CASSESGRNQPQHF. CDR3 DNA sequence: TGCGCCAGCAGTGAGTCGGGCCGCAATCAGCCCCAGCATTTT.

CDR3 in DNA: TGTGCCAGCTCACCACTACCTGGACAGAACACTGAAGCTTTCTTT. Protein sequence: CASSPLPGQNTEAFF. The chain joins TRBV18 to TRBJ1-1; perhaps TRBD1 as D (5 bases). The ends were cut back, 1 base at V and 1 base at J, with 10 bases in the middle. Germline V gene lookup returns CDR1 KGHSH and CDR2 LQKENI. CDR3 length: 15 residues. Drawing the rest from reference TRBV18 and TRBJ1-1, the complete variable domain is NAGVMQNPRHLVRRRGQEARLRCSPMKGHSHVYWYRQLPEEGLKFMVYLQKENIIDESGMPKERFSAEFPKEGPSILRIQQVVRGDSAAYFCASSPLPGQNTEAFFGQGTRLTVV.

The chain carries TRBV28 and TRBJ1-5; D is possibly TRBD1 (6 bases). The V end lost 6 bases, the J end lost 7 bases, and 19 bases lay between the germline ends. Germline-derived CDR1 and CDR2 are MDHEN and SYDVKM. The CDR3 loop spans 15 amino acids. CDR3 in amino acids: CASRSGPLQGQPQHF. DNA of the CDR3: TGTGCCAGCAGATCCGGGCCCCTCCAGGGGCAGCCCCAGCATTTT.

For the CDR3, the DNA is TGCGCCAGCAGCCGCCAGATTCAGACTCCGACCCACCCGGAGACCCAGTACTTC. Amino acid sequence: CASSRQIQTPTHPETQYF. The J gene is TRBJ2-5, the V gene TRBV4-1; the D is unclear. The CDR3 has 18 amino acids. V shed 4 bases and J shed 5 bases, with 26 bases lying between them. Germline V lookup: CDR1 MGHRA, CDR2 YSYEKL.

The J gene is TRBJ1-3, the V gene TRBV28; TRBD1 might be the D (6 bases). The CDR3 is made up of 17 amino acids. Germline loops: CDR1 MDHEN, CDR2 SYDVKM. V was shortened by 4 bases and J by 0 bases, with 16 bases between the two germline ends. The CDR3 nucleotides read TGTGCCAGCAGTTCCCAGACAGGCCGGAGCTCTGGAAACACCATATATTTT. Encoded protein: CASSSQTGRSSGNTIYF.

The DNA for the CDR3 is TGCGCCAGCAGCCCTAGCGGGGGGCTCGTGTCGGATGAGCAGTTCTTC. Encoded protein: CASSPSGGLVSDEQFF. The V call is TRBV5-1, the J call TRBJ2-1; TRBD2 matches at 11 bases. The germline CDR1 and CDR2 sequences are SGHRS and YFSETQ. CDR3 length equals 16 residues. V trimming: 4 bases; J trimming: 8 bases; junction bases outside the gene matches: 11.

The chain is built from TRBV5-4 and TRBJ1-2; 8 bases are shared with TRBD1. The CDR3 has 17 residues. With V trimmed by 4 bases and J by 0 bases, 11 bases remained unmatched. The V gene's germline CDR1 is SGHNT and CDR2 YYREEE (reference sequence). The CDR3: CASSAQFTGGPNYGYTF. The CDR3, as DNA: TGTGCCAGCAGCGCCCAATTCACAGGGGGACCTAACTATGGCTACACCTTC.

J is TRBJ2-1 and V is TRBV5-1, with 10 positions matching TRBD1. Germline V gene sequence: CDR1 SGHRS, CDR2 YFSETQ. The length of the CDR3 is 16 residues. J gave up 8 bases and V 5 bases, and 13 bases lay outside the gene matches. The CDR3 DNA reads as TGCGCCAGCAGTTCCCTCGGACAGGGGGAGGGGGATGAGCAGTTCTTC. Translated: CASSSLGQGEGDEQFF.

The rearrangement joins TRBV6-5 to TRBJ2-1; 8 bases match TRBD1. The ends lost 4 bases at V and 3 bases at J; junction bases unmatched: 5. Germline CDR1 is MNHEY and CDR2 is SVGAGI. The CDR3 totals 15 residues. The DNA for the CDR3 is TGTGCCAGCAGTTCCAGGACAGGGATCTACAATGAGCAGTTCTTC. Translating it yields CASSSRTGIYNEQFF.

The chain uses TRBV7-8 and TRBJ2-1, with D possibly matching TRBD2 (5 bases). The germline V and J ends were trimmed by 8 bases and 6 bases, with 11 bases remaining between them. The CDR3 spans 12 residues. The germline gives CDR1 SGHVS, CDR2 FQNEAQ. The CDR3 is CASSWTANEQFF. DNA of the CDR3: TGTGCCAGCTCCTGGACTGCCAATGAGCAGTTCTTC.

Notes on this clone: Mismatch with germline at one junction end may stem from a read error. Other nucleotide sequences in the sample specify the same CDR3. The genes are TRBV5-1 and TRBJ1-2, with 7 bases that match TRBD1. The CDR3 spans 15 residues. Per germline, CDR1 SGHRS and CDR2 YFSETQ. The CDR3 sequence is CASRILTGADYGYTF. CDR3 coding DNA: TGTGCCAGCAGAATTCTTACAGGGGCGGACTATGGCTACACCTTC.